This TCR beta chain stems from a study of T-cell reconstitution after alpha-beta-depleted transplantation in children. Germline CDR1 reads MNHEY; CDR2 reads SMNVEV (reference sequence). This CDR3 is built from 14 residues. V dropped 4 bases and J dropped 2 bases, with 12 bases sitting between them. This clonotype came up many times. During its preparation, the TCRbeta library received unique molecular identifiers. TCRdb itself ran the PCR reads through MiXCR, one entry per CDR3 protein. Here the sample spans around 420,000 distinct CDR3 sequences, roughly 17% being singletons. The sample was PBMCs, mostly from graft donor cells, taken 360 days after TCRalphabeta/CD19-depleted stem cell transplant. This chain uses TRBV27 with TRBJ2-7; tentatively, D is TRBD1 (6 bases). This receptor was taken from a boy in the first two years of life who had a stem cell transplant for Wiskott-Aldrich syndrome, so the T cells may come from the graft donor. The CDR3 coding sequence is TGTGCCAGCAGTTACAGGGAGACGGCCTACGAGCAGTACTTC. Translating it yields CASSYRETAYEQYF.